This TCR beta chain was found in a study of T cells after yellow fever vaccination. Study as a whole: Fractions of limited cellularity were prepared by means of SMART-Seq v4 Ultra Low Input.

Making TCR cDNA involved 5'RACE template switching, which added UMIs and a universal primer site. TCRdb called the 5' RACE reads again in MiXCR, with one record for every CDR3 protein. The sample lists approximately 300,000 distinct CDR3 sequences; around a tenth were seen once. This clonotype was observed a handful of times. The sequence was collected from a man aged 18 to 29 who received the YFV17D yellow fever vaccine. This sample comprised CD4+ T cells sorted from PBMCs, obtained 45 days after the yellow fever booster vaccination.

CDR3 sequence reads: CASSPAQGGAYNEQFF. The CDR3 DNA is TGCGCCAGCAGCCCCGCACAGGGAGGGGCTTACAATGAGCAGTTCTTC. The J gene is TRBJ2-1, the V gene TRBV4-3; D possibly corresponds to TRBD2 (7 bases). This CDR3 has 16 amino acids. V was trimmed by 4 bases and J by 4 bases, leaving 17 bases between them. The germline V gene has CDR1 LGHNA and CDR2 YSLEER.